A selection of T cell receptor beta chains follows, all from one sample in a study of cytomegalovirus exposure and HLA in healthy donors. TCRdb's copy holds only in-frame clones and misses some; the assay was immunoSEQ multiplex PCR. The sample lists 120,000 to 150,000 clones; 76% were seen once. The sequenced sample was PBMCs. These receptors were obtained from a woman in her forties in good health and CMV-seronegative. The CDR3 runs from the conserved cysteine through the conserved F or W. Each record gives: D gene, clone size, J gene, V gene, CDR3 DNA, CDR3 protein. A D gene is named only where the DNA matches it firmly. Clone size is not always given. Where it is, it says once, few, many or a class for expanded clones.

D: TRBD1; size: .; J: TRBJ1-2; V: TRBV28; DNA: TGTGCCAGCAGTACAGGGGGGGAAAACTATGGCTACACCTTC; CDR3: CASSTGGENYGYTF
D: .; size: few; J: TRBJ1-2; V: TRBV19; DNA: TGTGCCAGTAGTCTCGCGGGAATATCCTATGGCTACACCTTC; CDR3: CASSLAGISYGYTF
D: TRBD2; size: .; J: TRBJ2-1; V: TRBV5-1; DNA: TGCGCCAGCACCCTACTAGCGGACTCCTACAATGAGCAGTTCTTC; CDR3: CASTLLADSYNEQFF
D: .; size: .; J: TRBJ1-5; V: TRBV30; DNA: TGTGCCTGGGAAGGAGGGGGCAATCAGCCCCAGCATTTT; CDR3: CAWEGGGNQPQHF
D: .; size: .; J: TRBJ1-1; V: TRBV7-7; DNA: TGTGCCAGCAGCTTATTCCAGGGGAGCACTGAAGCTTTCTTT; CDR3: CASSLFQGSTEAFF
D: TRBD1; size: few; J: TRBJ1-1; V: TRBV5-1; DNA: TGCGCCAGCAGCGAGTCGGGACAGATTAACACTGAAGCTTTCTTT; CDR3: CASSESGQINTEAFF
D: TRBD1; size: .; J: TRBJ2-1; V: TRBV29-1; DNA: TGCAGCGTTGCCCGGACAGGATCCTACAATGAGCAGTTCTTC; CDR3: CSVARTGSYNEQFF
D: TRBD2; size: .; J: TRBJ2-1; V: TRBV7-9; DNA: TGTGCCAGCAGCTTCTTAGCGGGAGGCTCCCTCAATGAGCAGTTCTTC; CDR3: CASSFLAGGSLNEQFF
D: TRBD1; size: .; J: TRBJ2-2; V: TRBV5-1; DNA: TGCGCCAGCAGCTTGGGGACAGGGAACACCGGGGAGCTGTTTTTT; CDR3: CASSLGTGNTGELFF
D: TRBD1; size: .; J: TRBJ2-7; V: TRBV18; DNA: TGTGCCAGCTCACCGGGACAGGTTGTTGACGAGCAGTACTTC; CDR3: CASSPGQVVDEQYF
D: .; size: .; J: TRBJ2-2; V: TRBV2; DNA: TGTGCCAGCAGTGGGGGACTGAACACCGGGGAGCTGTTTTTT; CDR3: CASSGGLNTGELFF
D: .; size: .; J: TRBJ1-1; V: TRBV4-1; DNA: TGCGCCAGCAGCCCTCACGGAGGCGACAACACTGAAGCTTTCTTT; CDR3: CASSPHGGDNTEAFF
D: TRBD2; size: .; J: TRBJ2-7; V: TRBV6-1; DNA: TGTGCCAGCAGCTTCCGGACTAGCGGCTACGAGCAGTACTTC; CDR3: CASSFRTSGYEQYF
D: .; size: .; J: TRBJ1-2; V: TRBV2; DNA: TGTGCCAACCTACCGGGACCGCCGGGGGGTGGCTACACCTTC; CDR3: CANLPGPPGGGYTF
D: TRBD2; size: .; J: TRBJ2-1; V: TRBV15; DNA: TGTGCCACCAGCAGAGAGGGAGAAACTAGCGGCAATGAGCAGTTCTTC; CDR3: CATSREGETSGNEQFF
D: TRBD1; size: .; J: TRBJ2-7; V: TRBV7-2; DNA: TGTGCCAGCAGAAACAGGGGGCGGGAGCAGTACTTC; CDR3: CASRNRGREQYF
D: TRBD1; size: few; J: TRBJ1-1; V: TRBV7-9; DNA: TGTGCCAGCAGCTTTGCCGGGACAGCGAACACTGAAGCTTTCTTT; CDR3: CASSFAGTANTEAFF
D: .; size: few; J: TRBJ1-1; V: TRBV15; DNA: TGTGCCACCAGCAGGGAGGGGGGGCGCGGCACTGAAGCTTTCTTT; CDR3: CATSREGGRGTEAFF
D: .; size: .; J: TRBJ1-4; V: TRBV4-1; DNA: TGCGCCAGCAGCCTGAGACAGACGAACACTCCACTGTTTTTT; CDR3: CASSLRQTNTPLFF
D: TRBD2; size: .; J: TRBJ2-3; V: TRBV29-1; DNA: TGCAGCGTTGCCCTTCTAGCGGGGGCTACAGATACGCAGTATTTT; CDR3: CSVALLAGATDTQYF
D: .; size: .; J: TRBJ1-5; V: TRBV28; DNA: TGTGCCAGCAGTTTTAAGAGCCAGCCCCAGCATTTT; CDR3: CASSFKSQPQHF
D: TRBD1; size: .; J: TRBJ2-7; V: TRBV19; DNA: TGTGCCAGTAGTATGGGACAGGGTTACGAGCAGTACTTC; CDR3: CASSMGQGYEQYF
D: TRBD1; size: .; J: TRBJ1-2; V: TRBV18; DNA: TGTGCCAGCTCACCACGGGACAGGGTCGGCTACACCTTC; CDR3: CASSPRDRVGYTF
D: .; size: few; J: TRBJ1-1; V: TRBV5-6; DNA: TGTGCCAGCAGCTTCTACCCGACAGAGATGAACACTGAAGCTTTCTTT; CDR3: CASSFYPTEMNTEAFF
D: .; size: .; J: TRBJ2-1; V: TRBV19; DNA: TGTGCCAGTAGTATAGGGCCCAATGAGCAGTTCTTC; CDR3: CASSIGPNEQFF
D: TRBD2; size: .; J: TRBJ2-3; V: TRBV18; DNA: TGTGCCAGCTCAGCCCTAGCGGGGGGGGGCACAGATACGCAGTATTTT; CDR3: CASSALAGGGTDTQYF
D: TRBD1; size: .; J: TRBJ2-1; V: TRBV10-1; DNA: TGCGCCAGCAGTTTCTCCGGGACAGGGCGCCATGAGCAGTTCTTC; CDR3: CASSFSGTGRHEQFF
D: TRBD1; size: once; J: TRBJ1-1; V: TRBV2; DNA: TGTGCCAGCAGCCCAGGGGGACAGGGGCACACTGAAGCTTTCTTT; CDR3: CASSPGGQGHTEAFF
D: TRBD1; size: few; J: TRBJ1-1; V: TRBV14; DNA: TGTGCCAGCAGCACATGGACAGGTACTGAAGCTTTCTTT; CDR3: CASSTWTGTEAFF
D: TRBD2; size: .; J: TRBJ2-7; V: TRBV7-9; DNA: TGTGCCAGCACCCCGGGGTCGGGGGAGGGTGGAGAGCAGTACTTC; CDR3: CASTPGSGEGGEQYF
D: TRBD2; size: .; J: TRBJ2-5; V: TRBV6-1; DNA: TGTGCCAGCAGTGAAGTGCGGGGGATCCAAGAGACCCAGTACTTC; CDR3: CASSEVRGIQETQYF
D: .; size: .; J: TRBJ1-2; V: TRBV30; DNA: TGTGCCTGGAGTGTAAGGGGGAACTATGGCTACACCTTC; CDR3: CAWSVRGNYGYTF
D: .; size: .; J: TRBJ2-3; V: TRBV5-5; DNA: TGTGCCAGCAGCTTTCGACAGGAACGGGATACGCAGTATTTT; CDR3: CASSFRQERDTQYF
D: TRBD1; size: .; J: TRBJ2-7; V: TRBV2; DNA: TGTGCCAGCAGGTACCGGGACAGTGCTAACTACGAGCAGTACTTC; CDR3: CASRYRDSANYEQYF
D: .; size: .; J: TRBJ2-7; V: TRBV5-4; DNA: TGTGCCAGCAGCTTGAACTCATACGAGCAGTACTTC; CDR3: CASSLNSYEQYF
D: TRBD1; size: .; J: TRBJ2-7; V: TRBV5-4; DNA: TGTGCCAGCAGCCAAAGACAGGGCACTTCCTACGAGCAGTACTTC; CDR3: CASSQRQGTSYEQYF
D: TRBD1; size: once; J: TRBJ1-2; V: TRBV6-1; DNA: TGTGCCAGCAGTGAACCTCACAGGGGAAACTATGGCTACACCTTC; CDR3: CASSEPHRGNYGYTF
D: TRBD2; size: .; J: TRBJ2-1; V: TRBV5-1; DNA: TGCGCCAGCAGCTCACCTAGCGGGAGTATATACAATGAGCAGTTCTTC; CDR3: CASSSPSGSIYNEQFF
D: .; size: .; J: TRBJ2-7; V: TRBV5-4; DNA: TGTGCCAGCAGCTTGTTAGGTTCAGGCTTCGCCTACGAGCAGTACTTC; CDR3: CASSLLGSGFAYEQYF
D: TRBD2; size: few; J: TRBJ2-1; V: TRBV10-1; DNA: TGCGCCAGCAGTGATCCGGGGGGAGTAGCCTACAATGAGCAGTTCTTC; CDR3: CASSDPGGVAYNEQFF
D: TRBD2; size: .; J: TRBJ2-3; V: TRBV28; DNA: TGTGCCAGCAGTTTACCCCCGGGGGGTATAACAGATACGCAGTATTTT; CDR3: CASSLPPGGITDTQYF